Listed below are T cell receptor beta chains from one sample, sequenced in a study of T-cell memory formation after mild COVID-19. TCRdb ran MiXCR on the 5' RACE reads and lists one entry per CDR3 protein. Among fewer than 600,000 distinct CDR3 sequences, 20% to 25% were seen once, and the ten largest hold around 7.7%. Input material: PBMCs or a T cell subset sorted from them (not recorded which). Every receptor here comes from an adult woman who had mild COVID-19 (a few samples of this study predate the infection). Cell type and time point are not known. CDR3s leave out the opening cysteine and the closing phenylalanine or tryptophan. Clone size is shown for a subset of rows, as once, few, many or a class of expanded clone.

CDR3 length | V gene | clone size | CDR3 protein
15 | TRBV27 | few | ASSPGWGTGGRYEQY
10 | TRBV6-2/TRBV6-3 | NA | ASSSFYTEAF
12 | TRBV20-1 | NA | SAPVGTAGNTIY
13 | TRBV24-1 | NA | ATSDSAGANTEAF
13 | TRBV7-2 | few | ASSRRQSSTDTQY
12 | TRBV6-4 | NA | ASSPTGDGQPQH
13 | TRBV20-1 | NA | SAREDGGTYNEQF
12 | TRBV2 | NA | ASSRTYEVGELF
13 | TRBV24-1 | few | ATSDLGTSQETQY
13 | TRBV10-3 | NA | AIRDPGDPTDTQY
11 | TRBV5-1 | many | ASSGSGENEQF
14 | TRBV15 | few | ATSTGPSGFKETQY
12 | TRBV20-1 | NA | SAKGQGIYNEQF
13 | TRBV5-4 | once | ASSPWAGGAGTQY
15 | TRBV5-4 | NA | ASTPGSKVSSTDTQY
14 | TRBV25-1 | NA | ASSVSLEVSRNEQF
14 | TRBV4-1 | NA | ASSQDGQALSYEQY
16 | TRBV6-2/TRBV6-3 | few | ASSYWTSGRTFINEQF
13 | TRBV6-2/TRBV6-3 | few | ASSSPGQGFGEQY
13 | TRBV3-1 | NA | ASSQGGSWTGELF
13 | TRBV5-1 | NA | ASSLSWGPSYEQY
13 | TRBV6-1 | NA | ASSEPGQLTGELF
11 | TRBV7-9 | NA | ASSATGDGELF
16 | TRBV29-1 | NA | SVEDLLTSGSNTGELF
12 | TRBV20-1 | few | SATTSGRNNEQF
13 | TRBV15 | NA | ATSRVSRGDTEAF
10 | TRBV5-1 | NA | ASYQIVSEQF
14 | TRBV9 | once | ASSVGYGVLGYEQF
14 | TRBV4-1 | NA | ASSQATAGGGETQY
13 | TRBV20-1 | NA | SANLAGGFTDTQY
14 | TRBV5-4 | few | ASSLAGGRAYNEQF
11 | TRBV6-2/TRBV6-3 | few | ASSPQGNNEQF
22 | TRBV9 | few | ASSVERGAGEGYSSGLPTDTQY
13 | TRBV6-2/TRBV6-3 | NA | ASGETSGSYVSPF
14 | TRBV7-6 | NA | ASSPTRQGTGETQY
13 | TRBV19 | few | ASAGDRGPGGEAF
14 | TRBV29-1 | NA | SVVGGTSGFQETQY
12 | TRBV5-8 | NA | ASGPGQSGEKLF
14 | TRBV20-1 | NA | SARDMTVDSNQPQH
17 | TRBV3-1 | few | ASSQKSGGSVPWSYEQY
14 | TRBV12-3/TRBV12-4 | NA | ASSRRPGTSSGEQY
11 | TRBV2 | NA | ASSSSWVSSQH
14 | TRBV18 | few | ASSPTRAGGFYGYT
13 | TRBV5-6 | NA | ASSSGRVFNEKLF